Following are 17 T cell receptor beta chains from one sample sequenced in a study of blood T cell repertoires in COVID-19. TCRdb's copy holds only in-frame clones and misses some; the assay was immunoSEQ multiplex PCR. The table records around 130,000 clones, over 80% of them present only once. The sequenced sample consisted of peripheral blood. The receptors here all came from a man aged 25-40 years with COVID-19, enrolled during active disease.

The CDR3 loop reads CASSRGGYTEAFF. The CDR3, as DNA: TGTGCCAGTAGTAGGGGCGGATACACTGAAGCTTTCTTT. The J gene is TRBJ1-1, the V gene TRBV19, with D maybe TRBD1 (5 bases). This CDR3 spans 13 amino acids. The germline V gene encodes CDR1 LNHDA and CDR2 SQIVND (reference sequence). Deletions cut 4 bases from V and 3 bases from J, with 9 bases between. The variable domain in full, with the rest retrieved from reference TRBV19 and TRBJ1-1, is DGGITQSPKYLFRKEGQNVTLSCEQNLNHDAMYWYRQDPGQGLRLIYYSQIVNDFQKGDIAEGYSVSREKKESFPLTVTSAQKNPTAFYLCASSRGGYTEAFFGQGTRLTVV.

This sequence joins TRBV29-1 and TRBJ1-2, with 10 nucleotides matching TRBD1. The V segment lost 7 bases and the J segment 3 bases; nucleotides outside the gene matches: 5. CDR3 length: 13 amino acids. The germline V gene encodes CDR1 SQVTM and CDR2 ANQGSEA. The CDR3 here is CSGKTGGDYGYTF. CDR3 bases: TGCAGCGGGAAGACAGGGGGCGACTATGGCTACACCTTC. The full variable domain, its missing parts supplied by reference TRBV29-1 and TRBJ1-2, is SAVISQKPSRDICQRGTSLTIQCQVDSQVTMMFWYRQQPGQSLTLIATANQGSEATYESGFVIDKFPISRPNLTFSTLTVSNMSPEDSSIYLCSGKTGGDYGYTFGSGTRLTVV.

The chain has TRBV24-1 and TRBJ1-6; 8 nucleotides agree with TRBD1. Germline V gene sequence: CDR1 KGHDR, CDR2 SFDVKD. This CDR3 has 14 amino acids. V trimming: 7 bases; J trimming: 6 bases; junction bases outside the gene matches: 4. CDR3 protein: CATRGQGANSPLHF. The CDR3, as DNA: TGTGCCACCAGAGGACAGGGAGCTAATTCACCCCTCCACTTT.

The chain combines TRBV2 with TRBJ1-2, with D perhaps matching TRBD1 (6 bases). Germline CDR1 and CDR2: SNHLY and FYNNEI. The CDR3 runs to 17 residues. V lost 5 bases and J lost 3, with 22 bases in between. The CDR3 reads CASSPTQLRGRDYGYTF. CDR3 DNA: TGTGCCAGCAGTCCTACGCAACTCAGGGGCCGCGACTATGGCTACACCTTC.

This clone was seen a few times. The chain uses TRBV7-9 and TRBJ1-4, with D possibly TRBD1 on 6 matching bases. Per the germline V gene, CDR1 is SEHNR and CDR2 is FQNEAQ (reference sequence). Between the trimmed V and J ends, which lost 5 bases and 4 bases, there was a span of 11 bases. This CDR3 region has 14 residues. The chain's CDR3 is CASSADSYNEKLFF. The CDR3 DNA reads as TGTGCCAGCAGCGCGGACAGCTATAATGAAAAACTGTTTTTT.

The chain recombines TRBV10-3 with TRBJ1-5, with D possibly matching TRBD1 (5 bases). Germline-derived CDR1 and CDR2 are ENHRY and SYGVKD. CDR3 length: 13 residues. V was trimmed by 6 bases and J by 4 bases, leaving 10 bases between them. CDR3 in amino acids: CAISTGRNQPQHF. CDR3 DNA: TGTGCCATCAGCACAGGCCGGAATCAGCCCCAGCATTTT.

The CDR3, as DNA: TGTGCCAGCAGCCAAGCCGGCGGGAGGGCTCAAGAGACCCAGTACTTC. Protein product: CASSQAGGRAQETQYF. V usage is TRBV3-1 (or the pseudogene TRBV3-2) and J usage is TRBJ2-5; 9 nucleotides match TRBD2. V was clipped by 1 base and J by 2 bases; unmatched bases: 5. The CDR3 consists of 16 residues. The germline V gene encodes CDR1 LGHDT and CDR2 YNNKEL (reference sequence).

This chain uses TRBV6-5 with TRBJ2-7; D gene unclear. The V end was cut by 7 bases, the J end by 3 bases, with 7 bases between. The CDR3 consists of 11 residues. The germline gives CDR1 MNHEY, CDR2 SVGAGI. DNA of the CDR3: TGTGCCAGCATCGAGAGCTACGAGCAGTACTTC. Protein product: CASIESYEQYF.

The CDR3 reads CASSTVQGWGYTF. The CDR3 coding sequence is TGTGCCAGCAGCACCGTCCAGGGTTGGGGCTACACCTTC. The chain recombines TRBV28 with TRBJ1-2; a possible D gene is TRBD1 (5 bases). Trimming took off 6 bases at V and 8 bases at J, with 16 bases between the two ends. This CDR3 has 13 residues. Per the germline V gene, CDR1 is MDHEN and CDR2 is SYDVKM.

V usage is TRBV11-3 and J usage is TRBJ2-1, with a tentative D call TRBD1 (6 bases). CDR1 and CDR2 (germline): SGHNT, YENEEA. CDR3 length: 13 residues. Between the trimmed V and J ends, which lost 4 bases and 4 bases, there was a span of 8 bases. CDR3 sequence (DNA): TGTGCCAGCAGCTCCCAGGGGTACAATGAGCAGTTCTTC. Amino acid sequence: CASSSQGYNEQFF.

The rearrangement uses TRBV5-6 and TRBJ1-3; possibly TRBD1 for D (5 bases). This CDR3 region has 16 residues. V lost 0 bases, J lost 2 bases, and 12 bases lay in between. Germline CDR1 SGHDT, CDR2 YYEEEE. The CDR3: CASSLVRATAGNTIYF. CDR3 coding DNA: TGTGCCAGCAGCTTGGTCAGGGCTACCGCTGGAAACACCATATATTTT.

The V and J genes are TRBV27 and TRBJ1-2, with TRBD1 matching over 8 bases. The CDR3 loop spans 13 amino acids. Germline CDR1 MNHEY, CDR2 SMNVEV (reference sequence). The V and J ends lost 6 bases and 8 bases, in that order; junction bases with no gene match: 8. CDR3 coding DNA: TGTGCCAGCAGACAGGACAGGGTGGGAGGCTACACCTTC. As protein: CASRQDRVGGYTF.

The CDR3 loop is CASSRQHHEGGSPLHF. CDR3 coding DNA: TGTGCCAGCTCGAGACAACATCATGAGGGGGGGTCACCCCTCCACTTT. This chain joins TRBV18 and TRBJ1-6; perhaps TRBD1 as D (6 bases). The V end was cut by 6 bases, the J end by 10 bases, with 22 bases between. Germline assignment: CDR1 KGHSH and CDR2 LQKENI. The CDR3 contains 16 residues.

The gene calls are TRBV6-5 and TRBJ1-2, with 9 bases aligning to TRBD1. The CDR3 spans 14 residues. Germline V gene sequence: CDR1 MNHEY, CDR2 SVGAGI. V lost 5 bases to trimming and J lost 3 bases; unmatched junction nucleotides: 4. The CDR3 here is CASSLTGGDYGYTF. CDR3 sequence (DNA): TGTGCCAGCAGTCTTACAGGGGGCGACTATGGCTACACCTTC.

The count of this clone is one. The chain is built from TRBV9 and TRBJ2-6; TRBD1 matches 7 bases. Germline V gene lookup returns CDR1 SGDLS and CDR2 YYNGEE. The CDR3 is 16 residues long. V trimming: 3 bases; J trimming: 2 bases; junction bases outside the gene matches: 5. Written as DNA, the CDR3 is TGTGCCAGCAGCGCAAGTGACAGGGCTGGGGCCAACGTCCTGACTTTC. This codes for CASSASDRAGANVLTF.

This chain uses TRBV7-2 with TRBJ2-3, with a weak D call TRBD1 (5 bases). The CDR3 totals 14 residues. The V end was cut by 5 bases, the J end by 2 bases, with 11 bases between. Germline loops: CDR1 SGHTA, CDR2 FQGNSA. The chain's CDR3 is CASSPARVTDTQYF. CDR3 coding DNA: TGTGCCAGCAGCCCCGCCAGGGTCACAGATACGCAGTATTTT.

This chain joins TRBV7-2 and TRBJ1-1; 7 nucleotides agree with TRBD1. The CDR3 runs 15 residues. The J segment lost 8 bases and the V segment lost 3 bases, leaving 12 bases of the junction unmatched. CDR1 SGHTA and CDR2 FQGNSA come from the germline V gene. In DNA, the CDR3 is TGTGCCAGCAGCTTTCTAACAGGGGCATTCATCGAAGCTTTCTTT. Protein: CASSFLTGAFIEAFF.